This TCR beta chain was identified during a study of regulatory T cells in long-lasting Graves disease. iRepertoire HTBI primers and Arm-PCR of CDR3 regions built TCR beta libraries. As originally analysed: Analysis of the samples identified about 62 TRBV and around 13 TRBJ segments. TCRdb independently ran MiXCR on the multiplex PCR reads; one entry per CDR3 protein. These V and J calls rely on TCRdb rather than the paper's analysis. The sample carries 300,000 to 500,000 distinct CDR3 sequences, less than 25% recorded once. Time point of the sample: persistent/refractory GD, antithyroid drugs over 5 years with positive TRAb. The TCR library was made from RNA extracted from PBMCs. The sample was peripheral blood mononuclear cells (PBMCs), taken when the disease was refractory, from a patient treated with antithyroid drugs. This receptor was identified in a female donor with Graves disease.

CDR3 nucleotide sequence: TGCGCCAGCAGCTTGTCGCAGGGGGCGATTTACGACGAGCAGTACTTC. This gives the protein CASSLSQGAIYDEQYF. The chain carries TRBV5-1 and TRBJ2-7; 8 bases are shared with TRBD1. Germline-derived CDR1 and CDR2 are SGHRS and YFSETQ. The CDR3 sequence is 16 residues long. With V trimmed by 1 base and J by 5 bases, 11 bases remained unmatched. The full variable domain, completed using reference TRBV5-1 and TRBJ2-7, is KAGVTQTPRYLIKTRGQQVTLSCSPISGHRSVSWYQQTPGQGLQFLFEYFSETQRNKGNFPGRFSGRQFSNSRSEMNVSTLELGDSALYLCASSLSQGAIYDEQYFGPGTRLTVT.